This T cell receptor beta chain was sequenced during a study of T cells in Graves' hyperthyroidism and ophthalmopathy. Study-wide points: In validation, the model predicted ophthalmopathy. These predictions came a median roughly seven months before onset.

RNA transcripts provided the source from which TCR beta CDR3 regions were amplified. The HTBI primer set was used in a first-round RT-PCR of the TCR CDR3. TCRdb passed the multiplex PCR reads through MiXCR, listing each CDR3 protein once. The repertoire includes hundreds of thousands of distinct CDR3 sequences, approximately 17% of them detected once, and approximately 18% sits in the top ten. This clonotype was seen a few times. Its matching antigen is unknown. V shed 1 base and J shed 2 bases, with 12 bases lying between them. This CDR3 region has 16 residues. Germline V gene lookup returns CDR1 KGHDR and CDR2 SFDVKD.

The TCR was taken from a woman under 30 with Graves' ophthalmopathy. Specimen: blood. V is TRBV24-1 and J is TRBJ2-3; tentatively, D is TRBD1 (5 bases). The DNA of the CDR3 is TGTGCCACCAGTGATTTTTCAGGGTATGACACAGATACGCAGTATTTT. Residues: CATSDFSGYDTDTQYF.